These 16 T cell receptor beta chains were all obtained from the same sample, sequenced in a study of technical replicates of blood from several donors. Method: immunoSEQ multiplex PCR; TCRdb's copy keeps in-frame clones and lacks some. This repertoire shows approximately 79,000 clones, nearly 95% found once; its top ten account for 0.39%. Sequenced: T cells isolated from PBMCs. These receptors came from a human donor in good health.

V usage is TRBV29-1 and J usage is TRBJ2-1, with D possibly matching TRBD1 (5 bases). V was trimmed by 4 bases and J by 7 bases, leaving 11 bases between them. Germline CDR1 reads SQVTM; CDR2 reads ANQGSEA. This CDR3 is built from 12 residues. CDR3 amino acids: CSVGAGMNEQFF. CDR3 DNA: TGCAGCGTTGGGGCAGGGATGAATGAGCAGTTCTTC.

The CDR3 loop is CASSVGGPRTEAFF. The DNA of the CDR3 is TGTGCCAGCAGCGTAGGGGGGCCTAGGACTGAAGCTTTCTTT. The chain is built from TRBV9 and TRBJ1-1; perhaps TRBD1 as D (6 bases). Trimming shortened V by 0 bases and J by 5 bases, and 11 bases separated the two germline ends. The CDR3 runs to 14 residues. Germline-derived CDR1 and CDR2 are SGDLS and YYNGEE.

The genes are TRBV5-1 and TRBJ2-7, with D possibly TRBD1 on 6 matching bases. The CDR3 consists of 15 residues. In germline, CDR1 is SGHRS, CDR2 YFSETQ. V lost 1 base to trimming and J lost 3 bases, with 14 bases between them. The DNA of the CDR3 is TGCGCCAGCAGCTTGTACCCAGGGGAGTTCTACGAGCAGTACTTC. Its translation: CASSLYPGEFYEQYF.

The chain combines TRBV10-1 with TRBJ2-7; D is possibly TRBD2 (6 bases). This CDR3 has 15 residues. Between the trimmed V and J ends, which lost 4 bases and 5 bases, there was a span of 18 bases. The germline CDR1 and CDR2 sequences are WNHNN and SYGVQD (reference sequence). This CDR3 is CASSVPETSHDEQYF. The DNA for the CDR3 is TGCGCCAGCAGTGTTCCCGAGACTAGTCATGACGAGCAGTACTTC.

The rearrangement uses TRBV28 and TRBJ2-7; TRBD2 agrees at 11 bases. The CDR3 totals 17 residues. Germline trimming cut 6 bases from V and 2 bases from J; bases unmatched to any gene: 12. CDR1 MDHEN and CDR2 SYDVKM come from the germline V gene. For the CDR3, the DNA is TGTGCCAGCAGGAGTTTCGCCGTTAGCGGGAGGGCCTACGAGCAGTACTTC. It yields the protein CASRSFAVSGRAYEQYF.

The chain has TRBV6-1 and TRBJ2-7; perhaps TRBD1 as D (5 bases). V was trimmed by 2 bases and J by 7 bases, leaving 12 bases between them. CDR1 is MNHNS and CDR2 is SASEGT in the germline V gene. This CDR3 is built from 13 residues. The chain's CDR3 is CASSEQGETEQYF. DNA for the CDR3: TGTGCCAGCAGTGAACAGGGTGAAACGGAGCAGTACTTC.

The J gene is TRBJ1-3, the V gene TRBV6-1, with D uncertain. Germline V gene sequence: CDR1 MNHNS, CDR2 SASEGT. The V gene lost 2 bases and the J gene lost 4 bases, with 6 bases spanning the gap. This CDR3 spans 13 amino acids. The CDR3 here is CASSESSGNTIYF. CDR3 coding DNA: TGTGCCAGCAGTGAATCCTCGGGAAACACCATATATTTT.

This clone has only a few counts. The chain links TRBV7-9 to TRBJ1-1; 10 bases agree with TRBD1. This CDR3 spans 14 amino acids. Trimming removed 5 bases from V and 5 bases from J; junction bases left unmatched: 5. Germline V gene lookup returns CDR1 SEHNR and CDR2 FQNEAQ (reference sequence). CDR3 nucleotides: TGTGCCAGCAGCCCGGGACAGGGGAGGACTGAAGCTTTCTTT. Residues: CASSPGQGRTEAFF.

V usage is TRBV10-3 and J usage is TRBJ2-5; 8 positions match TRBD1. Germline V gene lookup returns CDR1 ENHRY and CDR2 SYGVKD. V lost 6 bases, J lost 4 bases, and 4 bases stayed unmatched. The CDR3 sequence is 13 residues long. CDR3 DNA: TGTGCCATCAGCGTCGACAGGGGAGAGACCCAGTACTTC. It is translated as CAISVDRGETQYF.

The chain couples TRBV7-6 to TRBJ1-3; D might be TRBD1 (5 bases). The CDR3 consists of 13 residues. CDR1 and CDR2 (germline): SGHVS, FNYEAQ. V was clipped by 5 bases and J by 8 bases, with 13 bases between them. The CDR3 loop reads CASSPGHTDTIYF. The CDR3, as DNA: TGTGCCAGCAGCCCAGGACACACGGACACCATATATTTT.

The chain links TRBV19 to TRBJ2-7, with 9 bases matching TRBD1. CDR3 length equals 15 residues. V was clipped by 5 bases and J by 3 bases; unmatched bases: 8. CDR1 is LNHDA and CDR2 is SQIVND in the germline V gene (reference sequence). Written as DNA, the CDR3 is TGTGCCAGTAGTGAAAGGCGGACAGGGGACTACGAGCAGTACTTC. Translation gives CASSERRTGDYEQYF.

The genes are TRBV7-6 and TRBJ2-1; D is possibly TRBD2 (7 bases). Trimming shortened V by 3 bases and J by 3 bases, and 15 bases separated the two germline ends. The CDR3 has 16 residues. Germline V gene lookup returns CDR1 SGHVS and CDR2 FNYEAQ. The CDR3 is CASSLGEGGFYNEQFF. CDR3 nucleotides: TGTGCCAGCAGCTTGGGGGAGGGGGGCTTCTACAATGAGCAGTTCTTC.

The gene calls are TRBV19 and TRBJ1-1, with a tentative D call TRBD1 (6 bases). The germline CDR1 and CDR2 sequences are LNHDA and SQIVND (reference sequence). The CDR3 has 13 amino acids. The CDR3 DNA follows: TGTGTCGTTACAGGGACCCTGAACACTGAAGCTTTCTTT. This translates into CVVTGTLNTEAFF.

This chain connects TRBV2 to TRBJ1-5, with D possibly being TRBD1 (5 bases). The CDR3 consists of 16 residues. Germline assignment: CDR1 SNHLY and CDR2 FYNNEI. Trimming removed 1 base from V and 5 bases from J, with 15 bases in between. CDR3 sequence reads: CASSEGAGLVHQPQHF. The CDR3 DNA reads as TGTGCCAGCAGTGAAGGGGCAGGGCTCGTACATCAGCCCCAGCATTTT.

The rearrangement links TRBV2 to TRBJ1-1, with 8 bases identical to TRBD1. The V gene end was trimmed by 2 bases and the J gene end by 0 bases; junction bases not matched to a gene: 2. The CDR3 totals 15 residues. Per the germline V gene, CDR1 is SNHLY and CDR2 is FYNNEI. CDR3 region: CASSERTGMNTEAFF. CDR3 nucleotide sequence: TGTGCCAGCAGTGAAAGGACAGGGATGAACACTGAAGCTTTCTTT.

The chain couples TRBV27 to TRBJ2-7, with 8 nucleotides matching TRBD1. Germline assignment: CDR1 MNHEY and CDR2 SMNVEV (reference sequence). J gave up 6 bases and V 6 bases, and 4 bases lay outside the gene matches. The CDR3 spans 12 residues. CDR3 nucleotides: TGTGCCAGCAGGACGACAGGGGTCGAGCAGTACTTC. This translates into CASRTTGVEQYF.